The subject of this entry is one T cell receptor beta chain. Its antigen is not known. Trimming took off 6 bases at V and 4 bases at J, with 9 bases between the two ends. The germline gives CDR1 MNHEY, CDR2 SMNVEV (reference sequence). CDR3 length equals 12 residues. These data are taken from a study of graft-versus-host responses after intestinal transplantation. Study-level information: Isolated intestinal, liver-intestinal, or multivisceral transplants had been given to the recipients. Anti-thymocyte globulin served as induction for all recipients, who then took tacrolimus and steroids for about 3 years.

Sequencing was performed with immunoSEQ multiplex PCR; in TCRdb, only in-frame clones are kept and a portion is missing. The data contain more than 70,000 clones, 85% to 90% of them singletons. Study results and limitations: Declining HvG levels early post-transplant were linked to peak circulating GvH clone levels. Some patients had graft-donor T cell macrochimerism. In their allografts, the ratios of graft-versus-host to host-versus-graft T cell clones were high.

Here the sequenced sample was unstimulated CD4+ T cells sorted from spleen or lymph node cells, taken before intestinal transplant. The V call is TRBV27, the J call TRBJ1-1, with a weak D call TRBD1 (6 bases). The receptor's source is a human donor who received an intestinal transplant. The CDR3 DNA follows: TGTGCCAGCAGAGACAGGTCCACTGAAGCTTTCTTT. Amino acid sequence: CASRDRSTEAFF.